A single TCR beta chain is shown here with its context. No antigen is known for it. CDR1 and CDR2 from the germline V gene are SGHRS and YFSETQ. The CDR3 covers 14 residues. V was pared by 7 bases and J by 3 bases, with 7 bases of the junction left unmatched. The data derive from a study of cytomegalovirus exposure and HLA in healthy donors. Study-wide results and limits: In a later analysis, at a false discovery rate of 0.05, fewer than 20,000 TCR beta sequences matched HLA alleles. Cytomegalovirus status was reportedly diagnosed by the classifier with high sensitivity and specificity. A missense variant in DCLRE1C was later tied to TCR beta V- and J-gene trimming. Presence/absence comparisons presumed near-even sequencing depth among donors.

The primer mix had 60 Vbeta and 13 Jbeta primers. TCRdb's table, derived via immunoSEQ multiplex PCR, lists solely in-frame clones and lacks some. The sample table includes 150,000 to 200,000 clones. The chain has TRBV5-1 and TRBJ2-7; TRBD2 agrees at 10 bases. The receptor comes from a man aged 30-40 years in good health and CMV-seronegative. Material for sequencing was PBMCs. CDR3 bases: TGCGCCAGCTCCTCGTCTAGCGGGAGCTACGAGCAGTACTTC. This sequence encodes CASSSSSGSYEQYF. Full variable domain (remainder filled in from reference TRBV5-1 and TRBJ2-7): KAGVTQTPRYLIKTRGQQVTLSCSPISGHRSVSWYQQTPGQGLQFLFEYFSETQRNKGNFPGRFSGRQFSNSRSEMNVSTLELGDSALYLCASSSSSGSYEQYFGPGTRLTVT.